These T cell receptor beta chains were read from a single sample in a study of beta chain features in type 1 diabetes. TCRdb keeps only in-frame clones here, not all; method: immunoSEQ multiplex PCR. The sample holds 150,000 to 200,000 clones, approximately 8% seen once. The sequencing input was central memory CD4+ T cells from blood. The receptors were sampled from a middle-aged woman with type 1 diabetes. Each CDR3 is given with its conserved first and last residue. A D gene is named only where the DNA matches it firmly. Where a row states a size, it is once, few, many or the class of an expanded clone; other rows omit it.

j_call clone_size d_call v_call cdr3_nt cdr3_aa
TRBJ1-1 few - TRBV14 TGTGCCAGCAGCCAGCCTCTGGACAGCCTCATGAACACTGAAGCTTTCTTT CASSQPLDSLMNTEAFF
TRBJ1-1 - TRBD1 TRBV18 TGTGCCAGCTCCCCTGGACAGGGAGCGACTGAAGCTTTCTTT CASSPGQGATEAFF
TRBJ2-3 - TRBD2 TRBV7-9 TGTGCCAGCACCCGCGGGGGGGCCAGGACAGATACGCAGTATTTT CASTRGGARTDTQYF
TRBJ2-2 - - TRBV19 TGTGCCAGTACCTCGGGGCGGGGACCCGGGGAGCTGTTTTTT CASTSGRGPGELFF
TRBJ1-1 few - TRBV7-3 TGTGCCAGCAGCTTACTCCCAGGCGCGACTGAAGCTTTCTTT CASSLLPGATEAFF
TRBJ1-2 few - TRBV29-1 TGCAGCGTTGAAGATCTAGCTGCCGGCTATGGCTACACCTTC CSVEDLAAGYGYTF
TRBJ1-2 many - TRBV5-1 TGCGCCAGCAGCTTACAAAACCAGAACTATGGCTACACCTTC CASSLQNQNYGYTF
TRBJ2-7 - - TRBV13 TGTGCCAGCAGCGGAGGGGTAAAGCAGTACTTC CASSGGVKQYF
TRBJ2-7 - - TRBV6-1 TGTGCCAGCAGGCTGTCGGGCCCTCAGGGCGAGCAGTACTTC CASRLSGPQGEQYF
TRBJ1-1 - - TRBV4-3 TGCGCCAGCAGCCAAGTCGGGGGCACTGAAGCTTTCTTT CASSQVGGTEAFF
TRBJ2-1 - TRBD1 TRBV4-1 TGCGCCAGCAGCCAAGCGAGACAGGGAAATGAGCAGTTCTTC CASSQARQGNEQFF
TRBJ2-7 - - TRBV18 TGTGCCAGCTCACCAGACGTGGGGGGAACCTACGAGCAGTACTTC CASSPDVGGTYEQYF
TRBJ1-1 few TRBD1 TRBV15 TGTGCCACCAGCAGGGACAGGGTGTTGGGGGCTGAAGCTTTCTTT CATSRDRVLGAEAFF
TRBJ1-2 few - TRBV15 TGTGCCACCAGCGGTCAGCGGGGGGCCGGCTACACCTTC CATSGQRGAGYTF
TRBJ2-7 few - TRBV5-1 TGCGCCAGCAGCCGCGACAGCTACGAGCAGTACTTC CASSRDSYEQYF
TRBJ2-1 few - TRBV6-1 TGTGCCAGCAGTGATTCGACTAGTTTCAATGAGCAGTTCTTC CASSDSTSFNEQFF
TRBJ1-5 few TRBD1 TRBV2 TGTGCCAGTTCCCAGGGGGCTGATCAGCCCCAGCATTTT CASSQGADQPQHF
TRBJ1-5 - - TRBV4-3 TGCGCCAGCAGCCATGAGAGGTATCAGCCCCAGCATTTT CASSHERYQPQHF